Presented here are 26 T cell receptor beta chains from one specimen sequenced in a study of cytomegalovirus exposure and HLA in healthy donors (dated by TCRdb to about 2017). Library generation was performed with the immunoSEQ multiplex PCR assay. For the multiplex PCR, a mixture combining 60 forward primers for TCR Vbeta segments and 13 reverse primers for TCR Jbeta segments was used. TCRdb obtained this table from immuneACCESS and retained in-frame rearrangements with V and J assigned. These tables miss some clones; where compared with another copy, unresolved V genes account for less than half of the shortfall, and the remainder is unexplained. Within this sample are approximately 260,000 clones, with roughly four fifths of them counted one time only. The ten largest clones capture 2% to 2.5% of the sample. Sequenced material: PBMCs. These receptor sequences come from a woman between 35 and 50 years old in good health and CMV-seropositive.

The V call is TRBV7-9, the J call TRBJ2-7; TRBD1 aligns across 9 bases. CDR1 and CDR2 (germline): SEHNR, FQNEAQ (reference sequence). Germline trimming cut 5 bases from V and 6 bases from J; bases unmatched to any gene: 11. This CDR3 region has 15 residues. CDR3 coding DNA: TGTGCCAGCAGCGGGGGACAGGGCATAAGGGGCGAGCAGTACTTC. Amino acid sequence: CASSGGQGIRGEQYF.

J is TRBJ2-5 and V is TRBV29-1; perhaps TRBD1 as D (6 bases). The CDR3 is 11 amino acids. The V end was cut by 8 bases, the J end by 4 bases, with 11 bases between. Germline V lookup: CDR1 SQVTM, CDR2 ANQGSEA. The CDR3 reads CSCSRGETQYF. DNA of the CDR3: TGCAGCTGCTCCAGGGGAGAGACCCAGTACTTC.

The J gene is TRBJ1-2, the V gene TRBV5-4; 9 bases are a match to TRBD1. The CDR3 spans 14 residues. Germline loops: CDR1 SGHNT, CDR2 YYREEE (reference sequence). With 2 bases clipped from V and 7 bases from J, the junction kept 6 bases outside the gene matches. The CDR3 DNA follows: TGTGCCAGCAGCTTTCAACAGGGGGCCTCTGGCTACACCTTC. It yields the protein CASSFQQGASGYTF.

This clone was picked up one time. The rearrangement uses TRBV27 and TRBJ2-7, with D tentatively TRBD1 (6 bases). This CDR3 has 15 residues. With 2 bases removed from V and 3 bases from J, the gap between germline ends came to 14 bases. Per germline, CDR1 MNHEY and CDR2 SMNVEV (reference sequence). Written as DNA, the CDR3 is TGTGCCAGCAGTTTAAAGGCAGGGGTAAGCTACGAGCAGTACTTC. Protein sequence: CASSLKAGVSYEQYF.

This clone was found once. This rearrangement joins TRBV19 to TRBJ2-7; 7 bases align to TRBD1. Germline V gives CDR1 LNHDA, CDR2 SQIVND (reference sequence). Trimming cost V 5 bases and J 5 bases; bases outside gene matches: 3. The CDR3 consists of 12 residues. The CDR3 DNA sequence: TGTGCCAGTAGTCCGACAGGGCACGAGCAGTACTTC. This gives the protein CASSPTGHEQYF.

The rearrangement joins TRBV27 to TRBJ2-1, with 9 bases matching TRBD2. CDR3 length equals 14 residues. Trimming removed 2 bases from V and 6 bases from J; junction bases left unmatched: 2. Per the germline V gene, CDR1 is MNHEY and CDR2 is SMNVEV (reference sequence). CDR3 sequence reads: CASSLAGGGNEQFF. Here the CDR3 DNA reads TGTGCCAGCAGTTTAGCGGGAGGGGGCAATGAGCAGTTCTTC.

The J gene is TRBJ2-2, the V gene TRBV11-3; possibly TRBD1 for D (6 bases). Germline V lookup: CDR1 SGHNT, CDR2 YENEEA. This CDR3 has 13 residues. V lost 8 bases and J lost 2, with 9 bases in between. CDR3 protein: CASRDTNTGELFF. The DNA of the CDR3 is TGTGCCAGCCGGGACACCAACACCGGGGAGCTGTTTTTT.

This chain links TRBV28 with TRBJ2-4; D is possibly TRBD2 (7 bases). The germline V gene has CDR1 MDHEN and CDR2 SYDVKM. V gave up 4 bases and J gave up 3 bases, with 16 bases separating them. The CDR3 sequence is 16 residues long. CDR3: CASSYQGGGHKNIQYF. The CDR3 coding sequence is TGTGCCAGCAGTTACCAAGGGGGGGGCCACAAAAACATTCAGTACTTC.

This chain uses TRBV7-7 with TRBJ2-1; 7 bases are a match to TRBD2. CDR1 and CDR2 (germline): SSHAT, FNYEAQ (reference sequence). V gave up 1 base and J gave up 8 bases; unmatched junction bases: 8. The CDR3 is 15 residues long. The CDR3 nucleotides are TGTGCCAGCAGCTTAGGTGGACTAGGAGGCGATGAGCAGTTCTTC. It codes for CASSLGGLGGDEQFF.

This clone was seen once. The CDR3 spells CASSPTPAGNTIYF. In DNA form, the CDR3 reads TGTGCCAGCAGTCCAACTCCCGCTGGAAACACCATATATTTT. This chain uses TRBV27 with TRBJ1-3; D is unresolved. Germline lookup yields CDR1 MNHEY and CDR2 SMNVEV (reference sequence). V shed 5 bases and J shed 2 bases, with 10 bases lying between them. This CDR3 region has 14 residues.

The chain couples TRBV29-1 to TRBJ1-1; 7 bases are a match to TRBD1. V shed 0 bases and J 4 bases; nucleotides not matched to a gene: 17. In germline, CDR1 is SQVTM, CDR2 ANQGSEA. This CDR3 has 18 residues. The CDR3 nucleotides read TGCAGCGTTGAAGATAACCTACTGACAGGGCGGAGGGGCACTGAAGCTTTCTTT. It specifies CSVEDNLLTGRRGTEAFF.

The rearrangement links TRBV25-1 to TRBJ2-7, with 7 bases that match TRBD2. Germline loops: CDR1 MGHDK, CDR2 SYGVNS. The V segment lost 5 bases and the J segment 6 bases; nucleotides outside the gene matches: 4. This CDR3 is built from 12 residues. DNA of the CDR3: TGTGCCAGCAGTAGCGGGGTTGGCGAGCAGTACTTC. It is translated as CASSSGVGEQYF.

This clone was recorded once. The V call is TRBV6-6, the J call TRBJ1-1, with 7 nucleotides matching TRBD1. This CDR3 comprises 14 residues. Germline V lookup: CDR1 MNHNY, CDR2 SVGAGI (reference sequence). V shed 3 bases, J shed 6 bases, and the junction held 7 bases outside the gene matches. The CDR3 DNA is TGTGCCAGCAGTTATTCGACAGGGAGGCCTGAAGCTTTCTTT. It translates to CASSYSTGRPEAFF.

CDR3 protein: CASSLPGTGVSYEQYF. The CDR3 DNA reads as TGTGCCAGCAGTTTACCCGGGACAGGGGTTTCCTACGAGCAGTACTTC. This chain joins TRBV28 and TRBJ2-7, with 10 bases that match TRBD1. V shed 2 bases and J 1 base; nucleotides not matched to a gene: 5. Germline CDR1 MDHEN, CDR2 SYDVKM. The CDR3 length is 16 residues.

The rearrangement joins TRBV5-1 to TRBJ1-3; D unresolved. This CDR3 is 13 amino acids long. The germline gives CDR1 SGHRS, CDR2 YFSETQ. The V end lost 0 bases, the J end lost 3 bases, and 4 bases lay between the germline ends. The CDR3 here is CASSLAGGNTIYF. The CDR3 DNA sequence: TGCGCCAGCAGCTTGGCCGGTGGAAACACCATATATTTT.

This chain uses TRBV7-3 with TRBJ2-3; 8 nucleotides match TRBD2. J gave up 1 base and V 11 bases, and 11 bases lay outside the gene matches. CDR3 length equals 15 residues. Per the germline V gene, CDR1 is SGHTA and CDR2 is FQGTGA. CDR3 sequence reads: CAPFGRGGGTDTQYF. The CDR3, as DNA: TGTGCCCCATTCGGGAGGGGTGGGGGCACAGATACGCAGTATTTT.

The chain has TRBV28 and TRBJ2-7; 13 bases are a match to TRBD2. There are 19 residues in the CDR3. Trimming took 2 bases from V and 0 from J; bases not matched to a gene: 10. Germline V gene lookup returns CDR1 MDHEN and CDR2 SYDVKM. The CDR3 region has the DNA TGTGCCAGCAGTTTAGGCTATTCGACTAGCGGGAGGCTCTCCTACGAGCAGTACTTC. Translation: CASSLGYSTSGRLSYEQYF.

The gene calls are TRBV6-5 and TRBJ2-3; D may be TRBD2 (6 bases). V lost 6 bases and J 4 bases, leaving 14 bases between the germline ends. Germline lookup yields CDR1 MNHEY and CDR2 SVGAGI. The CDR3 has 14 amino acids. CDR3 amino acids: CASSDPTGADTQYF. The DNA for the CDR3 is TGTGCCAGCAGCGACCCCACGGGGGCAGATACGCAGTATTTT.

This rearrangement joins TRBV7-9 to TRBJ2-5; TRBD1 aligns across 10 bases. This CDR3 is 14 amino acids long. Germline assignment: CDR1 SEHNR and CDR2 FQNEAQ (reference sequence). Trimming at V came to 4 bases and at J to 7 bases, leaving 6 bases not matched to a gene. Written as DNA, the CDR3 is TGTGCCAGCAGCTCGGACAGGGGGGCAACGACCCAGTACTTC. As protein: CASSSDRGATTQYF. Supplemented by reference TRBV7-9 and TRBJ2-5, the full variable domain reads DTGVSQNPRHKITKRGQNVTFRCDPISEHNRLYWYRQTLGQGPEFLTYFQNEAQLEKSRLLSDRFSAERPKGSFSTLEIQRTEQGDSAMYLCASSSDRGATTQYFGPGTRLLVL.

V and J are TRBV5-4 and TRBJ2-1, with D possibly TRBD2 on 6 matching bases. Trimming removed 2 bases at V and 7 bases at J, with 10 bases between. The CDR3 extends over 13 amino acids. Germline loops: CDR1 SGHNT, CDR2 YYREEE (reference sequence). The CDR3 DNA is TGTGCCAGCAGCTTTTTCGGGGGTAATGAGCAGTTCTTC. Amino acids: CASSFFGGNEQFF.

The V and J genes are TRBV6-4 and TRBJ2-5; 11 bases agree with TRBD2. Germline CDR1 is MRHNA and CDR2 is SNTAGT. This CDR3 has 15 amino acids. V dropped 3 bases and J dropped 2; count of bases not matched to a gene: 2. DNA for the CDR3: TGTGCCAGCAGTGAGACTAGCGGGACACAAGAGACCCAGTACTTC. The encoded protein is CASSETSGTQETQYF.

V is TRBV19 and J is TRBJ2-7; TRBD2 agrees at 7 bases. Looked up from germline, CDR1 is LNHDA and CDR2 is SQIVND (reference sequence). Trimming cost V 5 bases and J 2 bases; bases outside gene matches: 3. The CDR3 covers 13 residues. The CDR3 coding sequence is TGTGCCAGTAGTTCGAGCGGGACCTACGAGCAGTACTTC. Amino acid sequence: CASSSSGTYEQYF. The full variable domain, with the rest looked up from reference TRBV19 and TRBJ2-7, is DGGITQSPKYLFRKEGQNVTLSCEQNLNHDAMYWYRQDPGQGLRLIYYSQIVNDFQKGDIAEGYSVSREKKESFPLTVTSAQKNPTAFYLCASSSSGTYEQYFGPGTRLTVT.

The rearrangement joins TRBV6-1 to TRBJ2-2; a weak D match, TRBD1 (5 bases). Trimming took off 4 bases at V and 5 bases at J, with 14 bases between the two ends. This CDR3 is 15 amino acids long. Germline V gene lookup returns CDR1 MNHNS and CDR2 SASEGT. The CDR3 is CASSASGKMTGELFF. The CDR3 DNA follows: TGTGCCAGCAGTGCCTCAGGGAAGATGACCGGGGAGCTGTTTTTT.

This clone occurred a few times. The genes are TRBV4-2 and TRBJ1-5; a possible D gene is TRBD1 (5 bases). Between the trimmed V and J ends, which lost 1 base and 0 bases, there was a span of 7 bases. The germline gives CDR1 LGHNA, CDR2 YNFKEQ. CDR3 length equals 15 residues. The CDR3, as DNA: TGTGCCAGCAGCCAAGTACAGGATAGCAATCAGCCCCAGCATTTT. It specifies CASSQVQDSNQPQHF.

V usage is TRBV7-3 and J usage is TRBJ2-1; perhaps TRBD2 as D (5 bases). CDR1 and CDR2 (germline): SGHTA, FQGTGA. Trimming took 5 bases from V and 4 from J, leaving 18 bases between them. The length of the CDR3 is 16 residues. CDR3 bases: TGTGCCAGCAGCCGTCGGTCGTCCAGCGGTTACAATGAGCAGTTCTTC. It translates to CASSRRSSSGYNEQFF.

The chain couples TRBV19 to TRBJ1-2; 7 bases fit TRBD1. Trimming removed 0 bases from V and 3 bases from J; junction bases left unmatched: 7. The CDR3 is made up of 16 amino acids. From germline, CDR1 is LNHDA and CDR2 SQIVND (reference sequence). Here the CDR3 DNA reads TGTGCCAGTAGTATAGATCTGAGGGGGCTCGACTATGGCTACACCTTC. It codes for CASSIDLRGLDYGYTF.